Only one count was recorded for the clone carrying this T cell receptor beta chain. Its antigen is as yet unknown. Tagging with unique molecular identifiers was a feature of the TCR beta cDNA libraries. Each batch of about 0.9 to 10 million T cells produced roughly 500,000 cDNA molecules. MiXCR, run by TCRdb on the PCR reads, gives a single entry per CDR3 protein. Counted here are roughly 870,000 distinct CDR3 sequences, roughly half occurring once; the ten biggest clones make up 4.6%. The record originates from a study of post-analysis software for immune sequencing data. In the study overall: Secondary progressive, relapsing-remitting and progressive-relapsing multiple sclerosis were among the included disease courses.

Study results and limitations: Strong co-clustering by F measure was seen for same-batch samples. Comparison of patients with controls showed five TRBV segments more frequent in patients, TRBV5-6, TRBV5-1 and TRBV20-1 among them. Patients with multiple sclerosis recorded significantly lower normalized Chao1 diversity than controls, the study found.

The V end was cut by 1 base, the J end by 3 bases, with 10 bases between. This CDR3 is built from 14 residues. Germline CDR1 is SGHDN and CDR2 is FVKESK. The receptor's source is a girl aged 10 to 17 with multiple sclerosis. The rearrangement links TRBV14 to TRBJ2-7; D remains ambiguous. The specimen sequenced was blood. The CDR3, as DNA: TGTGCCAGCAGCCAAGGGGCCAGTCACTACGAGCAGTACTTC. This encodes CASSQGASHYEQYF.